The 7 T cell receptor beta chains presented below share a single source sample, sequenced in a study of T cells after yellow fever vaccination. TCRdb reanalysed the 5' RACE reads using MiXCR and keeps one entry per CDR3 protein. The sample lists hundreds of thousands of distinct CDR3 sequences, roughly 12% seen once, with about 15% in the top ten. Sequencing used PBMCs, obtained on the day of the yellow fever booster vaccination. These receptors all come from a man aged 25 to 40 who received the YFV17D yellow fever vaccine.

This clonotype was seen a few times. J is TRBJ2-7 and V is TRBV5-1, with a tentative D call TRBD2 (5 bases). The CDR3 contains 13 residues. The V end lost 5 bases, the J end lost 3 bases, and 12 bases lay between the germline ends. From germline, CDR1 is SGHRS and CDR2 YFSETQ. Here the CDR3 DNA reads TGCGCCAGCAGAGGCAGCGGTAACTACGAGCAGTACTTC. It is translated as CASRGSGNYEQYF.

This sequence joins TRBV12-3 or TRBV12-4 and TRBJ1-2, with 7 nucleotides matching TRBD1. V lost 5 bases to trimming and J lost 1 base; unmatched junction nucleotides: 7. This CDR3 is built from 15 residues. CDR3 sequence: CASSGIQGRNYGYTF. CDR3 sequence (DNA): TGTGCCAGCAGTGGCATACAGGGGCGTAACTATGGCTACACCTTC.

V gene TRBV20-1 combines with J gene TRBJ2-3; 10 positions agree with TRBD2. Per germline, CDR1 DFQATT and CDR2 SNEGSKA (reference sequence). J was trimmed by 3 bases and V by 0 bases; bases with no gene match: 6. The CDR3 consists of 16 residues. The CDR3 bases are TGCAGTGCTAGAGATCTGCCTAGCGGGAGTACAGATACGCAGTATTTT. Protein sequence: CSARDLPSGSTDTQYF.

The genes are TRBV20-1 and TRBJ2-7; 7 nucleotides align to TRBD2. Per germline, CDR1 DFQATT and CDR2 SNEGSKA (reference sequence). This CDR3 region has 13 residues. J gave up 7 bases and V 3 bases, and 9 bases lay outside the gene matches. CDR3 nucleotide sequence: TGCAGTGCTAGCCCCCGAGCGGGAAGAGAGCAGTACTTC. Translating gives CSASPRAGREQYF.

This clonotype was observed a few times. The chain has TRBV28 and TRBJ2-5; 10 bases map to TRBD1. The CDR3 sequence is 14 residues long. The V and J ends lost 6 bases and 4 bases, in that order; junction bases with no gene match: 5. The germline V gene encodes CDR1 MDHEN and CDR2 SYDVKM. The chain's CDR3 is CASRGTGVGETQYF. For the CDR3, the DNA is TGTGCCAGCAGGGGGACAGGGGTCGGAGAGACCCAGTACTTC.

This chain joins TRBV5-6 and TRBJ2-3, with D perhaps TRBD1 or TRBD2 (5 bases each). This CDR3 is 16 amino acids long. V shed 4 bases and J shed 2 bases, with 17 bases lying between them. Germline V gene data show CDR1 as SGHDT and CDR2 as YYEEEE. The CDR3 is CASSKVGALFTDTQYF. In nucleotides, the CDR3 is TGTGCCAGCAGCAAGGTCGGGGCACTCTTCACAGATACGCAGTATTTT.

This chain connects TRBV30 to TRBJ2-2, with D uncertain. CDR3 size: 14 residues. Deletions cut 3 bases from V and 2 bases from J, with 10 bases between. CDR1 GTSNPN and CDR2 SVGIG come from the germline V gene (reference sequence). The CDR3 DNA reads as TGTGCCTGGAGGACATTGATAAACACCGGGGAGCTGTTTTTT. This codes for CAWRTLINTGELFF.